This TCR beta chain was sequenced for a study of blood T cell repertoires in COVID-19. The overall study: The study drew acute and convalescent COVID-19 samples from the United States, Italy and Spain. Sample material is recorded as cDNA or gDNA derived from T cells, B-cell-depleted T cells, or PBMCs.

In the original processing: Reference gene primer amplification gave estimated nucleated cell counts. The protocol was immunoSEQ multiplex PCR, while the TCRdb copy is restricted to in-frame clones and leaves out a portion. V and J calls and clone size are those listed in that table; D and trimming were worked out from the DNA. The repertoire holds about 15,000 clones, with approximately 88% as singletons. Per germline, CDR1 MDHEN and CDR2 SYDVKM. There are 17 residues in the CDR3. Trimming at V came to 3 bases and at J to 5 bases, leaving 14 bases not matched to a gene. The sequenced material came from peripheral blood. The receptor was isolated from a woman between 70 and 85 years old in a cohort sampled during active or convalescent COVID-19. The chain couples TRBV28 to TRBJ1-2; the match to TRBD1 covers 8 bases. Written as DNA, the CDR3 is TGTGCCAGCAGTTTGACAGGGGAGAAGGTTCTACTATATGGCTACACCTTC. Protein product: CASSLTGEKVLLYGYTF.